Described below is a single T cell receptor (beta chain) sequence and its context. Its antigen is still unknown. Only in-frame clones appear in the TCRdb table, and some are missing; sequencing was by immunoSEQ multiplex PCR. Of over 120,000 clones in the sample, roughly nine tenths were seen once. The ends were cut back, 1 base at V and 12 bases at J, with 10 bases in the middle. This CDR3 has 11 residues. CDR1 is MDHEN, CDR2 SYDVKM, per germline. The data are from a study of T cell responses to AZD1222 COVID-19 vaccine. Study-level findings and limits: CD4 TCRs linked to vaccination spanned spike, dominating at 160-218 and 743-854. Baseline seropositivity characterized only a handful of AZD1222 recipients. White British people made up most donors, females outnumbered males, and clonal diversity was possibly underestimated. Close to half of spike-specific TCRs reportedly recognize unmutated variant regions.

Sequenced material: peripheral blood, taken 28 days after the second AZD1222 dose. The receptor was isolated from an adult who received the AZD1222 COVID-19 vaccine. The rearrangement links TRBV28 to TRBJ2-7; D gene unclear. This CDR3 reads CASSLFGSLYF. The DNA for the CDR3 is TGTGCCAGCAGTTTATTCGGCAGTCTGTACTTC. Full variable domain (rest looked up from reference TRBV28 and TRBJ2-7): DVKVTQSSRYLVKRTGEKVFLECVQDMDHENMFWYRQDPGLGLRLIYFSYDVKMKEKGDIPEGYSVSREKKERFSLILESASTNQTSMYLCASSLFGSLYFGPGTRLTVT.